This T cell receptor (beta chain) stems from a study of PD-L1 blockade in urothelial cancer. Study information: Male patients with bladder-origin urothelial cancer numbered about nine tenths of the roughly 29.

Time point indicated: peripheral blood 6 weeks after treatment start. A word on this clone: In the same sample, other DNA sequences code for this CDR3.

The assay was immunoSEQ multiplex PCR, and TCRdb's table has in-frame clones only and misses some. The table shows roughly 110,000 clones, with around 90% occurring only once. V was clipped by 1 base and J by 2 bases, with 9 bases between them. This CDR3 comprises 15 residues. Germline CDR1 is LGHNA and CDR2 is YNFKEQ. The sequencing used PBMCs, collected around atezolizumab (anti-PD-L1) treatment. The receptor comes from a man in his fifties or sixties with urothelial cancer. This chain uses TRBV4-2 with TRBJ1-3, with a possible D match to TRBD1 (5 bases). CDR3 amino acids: CASSQVTGAGNTIYF. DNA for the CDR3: TGTGCCAGCAGCCAAGTAACGGGGGCTGGAAACACCATATATTTT.